This passage covers 17 T cell receptor beta chains from one sample sequenced in a study of T cells in Graves' hyperthyroidism and ophthalmopathy. Using RNA transcripts as the source, TCR beta CDR3 regions were amplified. The HTBI set primed first-round TCR CDR3 RT-PCR. From the multiplex PCR reads, TCRdb called clonotypes with MiXCR, one entry per CDR3 protein. The sample holds hundreds of thousands of distinct CDR3 sequences, roughly 13% seen once. The specimen sequenced was blood. The receptors shown here come from a woman aged 18-29 years with Graves' hyperthyroidism.

The chain employs TRBV19 and TRBJ1-6, with TRBD1 matching over 7 bases. Losses at the gene ends were 6 bases for V and 8 bases for J; bases not matched to a gene: 4. The CDR3 is made up of 13 amino acids. CDR1 is LNHDA, CDR2 SQIVND, per germline (reference sequence). CDR3 in DNA: TGTGCCAGTAGGGCCCAGGGGGATTCACCCCTCCACTTT. This encodes CASRAQGDSPLHF.

The J gene is TRBJ2-7, the V gene TRBV2; 10 nucleotides agree with TRBD1. CDR3 length equals 13 residues. With 5 bases clipped from V and 5 bases from J, the junction kept 3 bases outside the gene matches. Germline loops: CDR1 SNHLY, CDR2 FYNNEI. The CDR3: CASSLTGGHEQYF. CDR3 DNA: TGTGCCAGCAGTTTGACAGGGGGCCACGAGCAGTACTTC.

This clonotype was recorded at least ten times. The chain carries TRBV7-2 and TRBJ1-4; 9 nucleotides match TRBD1. The V segment lost 4 bases and the J segment 5 bases; nucleotides outside the gene matches: 5. This CDR3 spans 15 amino acids. The germline V gene has CDR1 SGHTA and CDR2 FQGNSA. The CDR3 region has the DNA TGTGCCAGCAGCTGGGGACAGGGAGGGAATGAAAAACTGTTTTTT. Its protein is CASSWGQGGNEKLFF.

This clonotype was picked up many times. The gene calls are TRBV2 and TRBJ2-6, with 7 bases matching TRBD2. Germline CDR1 is SNHLY and CDR2 is FYNNEI. Losses at the gene ends were 11 bases for V and 0 bases for J; bases not matched to a gene: 10. This CDR3 comprises 16 residues. CDR3 nucleotides: TGTGCCGGTGGGGGGGGGACTCCCTCTGGGGCCAACGTCCTGACTTTC. This sequence encodes CAGGGGTPSGANVLTF.

This clonotype was recorded at least ten times. The rearrangement links TRBV12-3 or TRBV12-4 to TRBJ1-1, with 10 bases that match TRBD1. V dropped 6 bases and J dropped 0; count of bases not matched to a gene: 7. This CDR3 comprises 16 residues. The CDR3 bases are TGTGCCAGCAGCCCTGACAGGGGGCCGGTGAACACTGAAGCTTTCTTT. Its translation: CASSPDRGPVNTEAFF.

This clonotype was observed at least ten times. V usage is TRBV11-1 and J usage is TRBJ1-6; D gene ambiguous. Trimming shortened V by 4 bases and J by 9 bases, and 16 bases separated the two germline ends. Germline CDR1 is SGHAT and CDR2 is FQDESV (reference sequence). The CDR3 is 15 residues long. CDR3 sequence: CASSSTISSGSPLHF. The CDR3 DNA follows: TGTGCCAGCAGCTCGACCATCTCTAGTGGTTCACCCCTCCACTTT.

This clonotype has a handful of counts. The CDR3 region is CASSEGTGIYEQYF. For the CDR3, the DNA is TGTGCCAGCAGTGAAGGGACAGGTATCTACGAGCAGTACTTC. The chain links TRBV25-1 to TRBJ2-7; 8 nucleotides agree with TRBD1. Trimming cost V 2 bases and J 3 bases; bases outside gene matches: 3. Germline values: CDR1 MGHDK, CDR2 SYGVNS. The CDR3 totals 14 residues.

In its sample, this clonotype was seen many times. The chain links TRBV29-1 to TRBJ2-7; maybe TRBD2 (6 bases). The CDR3 loop spans 13 amino acids. With 7 bases removed from V and 5 bases from J, the gap between germline ends came to 18 bases. The germline V gene has CDR1 SQVTM and CDR2 ANQGSEA. The CDR3 DNA is TGCAGCGCCGAGGAGGGGAAAGCCAACGAGCAGTACTTC. Protein sequence: CSAEEGKANEQYF.

This clonotype was counted many times. This chain uses TRBV20-1 with TRBJ2-1; 8 positions match TRBD1. The CDR3 spans 16 residues. Trimming at V came to 6 bases and at J to 0 bases, leaving 10 bases not matched to a gene. CDR1 and CDR2 from the germline V gene are DFQATT and SNEGSKA (reference sequence). The CDR3 DNA reads as TGCAGTGCCCACCAGGGGGCCATGAGCTCCTACAATGAGCAGTTCTTC. It encodes CSAHQGAMSSYNEQFF.

This clonotype was seen repeatedly, ten times or more. The chain combines TRBV29-1 with TRBJ2-1, with 12 positions matching TRBD2. The germline V gene has CDR1 SQVTM and CDR2 ANQGSEA. J gave up 8 bases and V 3 bases, and 14 bases lay outside the gene matches. The CDR3 runs to 17 residues. In DNA form, the CDR3 reads TGCAGCGTTGAGGGAATTAGGACTAGCGGGAAGGTGGATGAGCAGTTCTTC. Protein sequence: CSVEGIRTSGKVDEQFF.

There are many counts of this clonotype. The genes are TRBV20-1 and TRBJ2-7; TRBD1 matches at 9 bases. The CDR3 is 13 residues long. CDR1 is DFQATT and CDR2 is SNEGSKA in the germline V gene (reference sequence). V was pared by 6 bases and J by 5 bases, with 8 bases of the junction left unmatched. CDR3 DNA: TGCAGTGCGCCAGGACAGGGGCACGACGAGCAGTACTTC. It is translated as CSAPGQGHDEQYF.

Ten or more counts support this clonotype. The chain is built from TRBV7-9 and TRBJ1-2; D is unclear. The CDR3 contains 12 residues. V was clipped by 1 base and J by 5 bases, with 5 bases between them. CDR1 is SEHNR and CDR2 is FQNEAQ in the germline V gene (reference sequence). Written as DNA, the CDR3 is TGTGCCAGCAGCTTAGACGATTATGGCTACACCTTC. Amino acid sequence: CASSLDDYGYTF.

This clonotype was seen many times. The chain joins TRBV3-1 to TRBJ1-1; the D gene is possibly TRBD1 (5 bases). Per the germline V gene, CDR1 is LGHDT and CDR2 is YNNKEL (reference sequence). The V and J ends lost 4 bases and 5 bases respectively, with 17 bases between them. CDR3 length: 15 residues. CDR3 loop: CASSRRDGDRTEAFF. The CDR3 DNA reads TGTGCCAGCAGCCGTCGGGACGGGGATAGGACTGAAGCTTTCTTT.

This sequence joins TRBV6-1 and TRBJ1-2; no firm D call. The V end lost 6 bases, the J end lost 3 bases, and 20 bases lay between the germline ends. CDR3 length: 16 amino acids. Germline CDR1 is MNHNS and CDR2 is SASEGT. The CDR3 here is CASSPRESTVDYGYTF. CDR3 in DNA: TGTGCCAGCAGCCCCCGGGAGTCCACCGTTGACTATGGCTACACCTTC.

This clonotype was seen ten or more times. The chain is built from TRBV20-1 and TRBJ1-5; perhaps TRBD1 as D (5 bases). The CDR3 runs to 13 residues. The germline V and J ends were trimmed by 0 bases and 6 bases, with 9 bases remaining between them. CDR1 and CDR2 from the germline V gene are DFQATT and SNEGSKA (reference sequence). CDR3 residues: CSAREGTLQPQHF. CDR3 coding DNA: TGCAGTGCTAGAGAAGGGACCCTTCAGCCCCAGCATTTT.

This clonotype was detected many times. The V gene is TRBV2, the J gene TRBJ2-2; D gene unclear. With 2 bases removed from V and 8 bases from J, the gap between germline ends came to 12 bases. CDR1 and CDR2 from the germline V gene are SNHLY and FYNNEI. The CDR3 runs 14 residues. The DNA of the CDR3 is TGTGCCAGCAGTGAACTGATGGTTGAAGGGGAGCTGTTTTTT. Amino acids: CASSELMVEGELFF.

Notes on this clonotype: This sequence may be a read error, since a much larger clone differs from it by one base. This rearrangement joins TRBV29-1 to TRBJ1-1, with D unclear. CDR3 size: 11 residues. Per the germline V gene, CDR1 is SQVTM and CDR2 is ANQGSEA. For the CDR3, the DNA is TGCAGCGTAGAAGGAGCTTCTGAAGCTTTCTTT. This gives the protein CSVEGASEAFF.